This T cell receptor beta chain was sequenced during a study of blood T cell repertoires in COVID-19. This CDR3 has 15 residues. Trimming cost V 1 base and J 6 bases, with 10 bases left between them. CDR1 is SEHNR, CDR2 FQNEAQ, per germline (reference sequence). This clone was found many times. The table came from immunoSEQ multiplex PCR; TCRdb's copy has only in-frame clones and leaves some out. The data show 150,000 to 200,000 clones, roughly 88% seen once. The material sequenced was PBMCs or T cells enriched from blood (not recorded which). The sequence was collected from a man aged 45-65 years who had recovered from COVID-19. The chain is built from TRBV7-9 and TRBJ1-6; possibly TRBD1 for D (5 bases). The CDR3, as DNA: TGTGCCAGCAGCTTAGGAATCAGGGCTAATTCACCCCTCCACTTT. This encodes CASSLGIRANSPLHF.